The present entry profiles one TCR beta chain with its context. The data originate from a study of cytomegalovirus exposure and HLA in healthy donors. Though probably carrying unrecorded immune exposures, donors were nominally healthy at sampling. Vbeta (60) and Jbeta (13) primers were used in the PCR. The method was immunoSEQ multiplex PCR; TCRdb's version includes in-frame clones alone and lacks a portion of them. The table shows 100,000 to 150,000 clones, with just under 80% occurring only once. CDR1 and CDR2 (germline): MDHEN, SYDVKM. The CDR3 has 14 residues. V shed 1 base and J shed 8 bases, with 11 bases lying between them.

The source is a woman aged 18 to 35 in good health and CMV-seronegative. This sequence joins TRBV28 and TRBJ1-4; no definite D call. Sample: PBMCs. Here the CDR3 reads CASSLSELGEKLFF. The CDR3 coding sequence is TGTGCCAGCAGTTTATCGGAGTTAGGAGAAAAACTGTTTTTT.